This TCR beta chain was sequenced during a study of early T cells in non-severe SARS-CoV-2 infection. The overall study: Whole-blood bulk RNA, unsorted, was sequenced, and chains were unpaired.

Attached unique molecular identifiers marked individual cDNA molecules. TCRdb fed the 5' RACE reads into MiXCR, producing one record per CDR3 protein. Of around 30,000 distinct CDR3 sequences in the sample, approximately 5.1% were seen once. Many counts were recorded for this clonotype. Its antigen remains unknown. The length of the CDR3 is 15 residues. V shed 4 bases, J shed 2 bases, and the junction held 3 bases outside the gene matches. Findings and caveats of the study: In VDJdb matching, anti-spike CD8 responses were favored while private and CD4 specificities went missing.

The TCR sequence derives from an adult who was a healthcare worker with PCR-confirmed SARS-CoV-2 infection or an uninfected control (not recorded which). The rearrangement joins TRBV12-3 or TRBV12-4 to TRBJ2-2; 8 bases align to TRBD2. Sequencing input: whole blood. The CDR3 region has the DNA TGTGCCAGCAGTTCAGCGGGAGCTAACACCGGGGAGCTGTTTTTT. Its protein is CASSSAGANTGELFF.